This T cell receptor beta chain is drawn from a study of blood T cell repertoires in COVID-19. Overall study context: Acute-phase and convalescent COVID-19 samples originated in the United States, Italy and Spain. Sources were T cells, B-cell-depleted T cells, or PBMCs; the material itself was cDNA or gDNA.

The CDR3 loop spans 15 amino acids. The germline CDR1 and CDR2 sequences are PRHDT and FYEKMQ (reference sequence). The trim removed 4 bases at V and 2 bases at J, leaving 7 bases unmatched. Enrolled during active infection, Seattle patients were then followed longitudinally. Original handling: Reference gene primer amplification in the assay estimated nucleated cell counts. The repertoire was sequenced with immunoSEQ multiplex PCR; TCRdb's copy has only in-frame clones and lacks some. For V, J and clone size, that table is used; D and trimming come from the DNA. There are fewer than 350,000 clones in the sample; less than 90% occur only once, and roughly 12% lies in the top ten.

The sequenced material came from peripheral blood. This sequence originates from a woman in her 30s with COVID-19, enrolled during active disease. This chain links TRBV13 with TRBJ2-7; 8 positions match TRBD1. CDR3 in DNA: TGTGCCAGCAGCTCGACAGGGGTCCCCGCCTACGAGCAGTACTTC. Translated, it gives CASSSTGVPAYEQYF.